The sequence of this T cell receptor beta chain was determined in a study of patients and donors after allogeneic stem cell transplantation. V shed 0 bases and J 5 bases; nucleotides not matched to a gene: 6. Germline CDR1 reads SGHRS; CDR2 reads YFSETQ. The length of the CDR3 is 15 residues. TCRdb called the RT-PCR reads again in MiXCR, with one record for every CDR3 protein. The data contain about a million distinct CDR3 sequences, about a sixth of them singletons. The receptor was isolated from a human donor who was either an allogeneic HSCT recipient or a stem cell or donor lymphocyte infusion donor (not recorded which). It is not recorded whose cells these are; they may come from a transplant donor. What was sequenced was blood, either unsorted or a sorted T cell fraction (not recorded which). This chain uses TRBV5-1 with TRBJ1-1; 8 bases align to TRBD1. The CDR3 DNA follows: TGCGCCAGCAGCTTGGAGACAGGGGCGTTAACTGAAGCTTTCTTT. Protein product: CASSLETGALTEAFF.